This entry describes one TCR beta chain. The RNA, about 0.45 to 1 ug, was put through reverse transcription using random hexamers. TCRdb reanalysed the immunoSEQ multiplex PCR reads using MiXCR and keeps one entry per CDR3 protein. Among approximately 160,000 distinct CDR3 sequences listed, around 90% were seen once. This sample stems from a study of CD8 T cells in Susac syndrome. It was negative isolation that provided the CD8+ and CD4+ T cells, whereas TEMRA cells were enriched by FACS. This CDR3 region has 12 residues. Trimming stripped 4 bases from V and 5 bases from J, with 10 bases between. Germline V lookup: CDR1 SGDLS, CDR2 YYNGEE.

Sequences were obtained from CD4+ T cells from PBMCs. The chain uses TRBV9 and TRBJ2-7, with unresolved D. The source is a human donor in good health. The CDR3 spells CASSPPPNEQYF. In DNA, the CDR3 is TGTGCCAGCAGCCCGCCCCCCAACGAGCAGTACTTC.